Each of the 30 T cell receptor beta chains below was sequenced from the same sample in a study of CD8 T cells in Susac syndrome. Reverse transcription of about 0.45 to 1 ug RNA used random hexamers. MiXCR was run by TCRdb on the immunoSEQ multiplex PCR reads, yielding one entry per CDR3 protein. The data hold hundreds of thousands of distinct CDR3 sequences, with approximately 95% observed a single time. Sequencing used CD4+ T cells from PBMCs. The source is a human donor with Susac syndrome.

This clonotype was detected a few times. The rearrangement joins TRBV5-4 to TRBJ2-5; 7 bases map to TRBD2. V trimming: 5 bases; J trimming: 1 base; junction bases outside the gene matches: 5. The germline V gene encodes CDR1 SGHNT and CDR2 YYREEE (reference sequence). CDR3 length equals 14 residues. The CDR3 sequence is CASSYSGLQETQYF. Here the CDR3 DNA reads TGTGCCAGCAGTTATAGCGGGCTCCAAGAGACCCAGTACTTC.

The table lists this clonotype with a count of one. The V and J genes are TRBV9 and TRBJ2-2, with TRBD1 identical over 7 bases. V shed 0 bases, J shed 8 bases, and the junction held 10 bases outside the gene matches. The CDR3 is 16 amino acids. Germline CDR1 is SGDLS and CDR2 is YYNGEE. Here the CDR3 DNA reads TGTGCCAGCAGCGTAGGACAGGGCCTACACAGTGGGGAGCTGTTTTTT. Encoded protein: CASSVGQGLHSGELFF.

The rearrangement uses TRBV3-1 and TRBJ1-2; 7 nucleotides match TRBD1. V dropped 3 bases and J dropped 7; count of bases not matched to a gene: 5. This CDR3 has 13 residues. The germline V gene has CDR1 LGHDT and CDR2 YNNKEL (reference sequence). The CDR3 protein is CASSQGGTAGYTF. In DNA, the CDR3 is TGTGCCAGCAGCCAGGGCGGGACAGCTGGCTACACCTTC.

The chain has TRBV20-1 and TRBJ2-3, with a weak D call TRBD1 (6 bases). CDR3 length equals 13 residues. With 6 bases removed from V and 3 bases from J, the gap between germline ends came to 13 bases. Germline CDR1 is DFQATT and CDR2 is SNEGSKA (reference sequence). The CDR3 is CSAGTGLTDTQYF. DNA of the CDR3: TGCAGTGCGGGAACAGGGTTAACAGATACGCAGTATTTT.

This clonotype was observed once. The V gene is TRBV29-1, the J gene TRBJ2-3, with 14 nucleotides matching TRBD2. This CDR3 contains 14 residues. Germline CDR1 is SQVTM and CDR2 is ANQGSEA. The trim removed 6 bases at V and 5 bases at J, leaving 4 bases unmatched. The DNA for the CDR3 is TGCAGCGTGGGACTAGCGGGAGTTATAGATACGCAGTATTTT. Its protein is CSVGLAGVIDTQYF.

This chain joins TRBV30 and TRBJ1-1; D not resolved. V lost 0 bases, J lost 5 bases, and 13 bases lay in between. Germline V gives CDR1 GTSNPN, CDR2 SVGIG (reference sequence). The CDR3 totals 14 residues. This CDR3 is CAWSVGGRGTEAFF. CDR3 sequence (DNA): TGTGCCTGGAGTGTAGGAGGACGGGGTACTGAAGCTTTCTTT.

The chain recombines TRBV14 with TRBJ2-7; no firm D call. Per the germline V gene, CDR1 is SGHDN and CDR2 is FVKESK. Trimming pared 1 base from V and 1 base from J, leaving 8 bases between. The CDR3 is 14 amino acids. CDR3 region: CASSQALSSYEQYF. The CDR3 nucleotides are TGTGCCAGCAGCCAAGCGTTGTCATCCTACGAGCAGTACTTC.

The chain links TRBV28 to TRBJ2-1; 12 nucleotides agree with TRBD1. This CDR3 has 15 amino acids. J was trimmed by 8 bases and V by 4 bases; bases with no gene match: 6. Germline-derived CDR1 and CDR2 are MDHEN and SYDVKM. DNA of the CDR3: TGTGCCAGCAGTTCCGGGACAGGGGGCGTCGATGAGCAGTTCTTC. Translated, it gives CASSSGTGGVDEQFF.

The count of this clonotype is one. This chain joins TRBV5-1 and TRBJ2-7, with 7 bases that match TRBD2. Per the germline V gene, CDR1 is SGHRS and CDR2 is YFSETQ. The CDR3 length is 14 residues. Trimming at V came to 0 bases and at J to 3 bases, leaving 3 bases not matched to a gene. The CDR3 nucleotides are TGCGCCAGCAGCTTGGGAGCGGGACGCTACGAGCAGTACTTC. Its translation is CASSLGAGRYEQYF.

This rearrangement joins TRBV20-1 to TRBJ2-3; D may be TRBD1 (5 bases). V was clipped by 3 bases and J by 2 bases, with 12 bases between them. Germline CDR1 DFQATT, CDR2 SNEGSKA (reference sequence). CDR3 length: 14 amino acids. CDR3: CSASGAANTDTQYF. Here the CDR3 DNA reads TGCAGTGCTAGTGGGGCAGCGAACACAGATACGCAGTATTTT.

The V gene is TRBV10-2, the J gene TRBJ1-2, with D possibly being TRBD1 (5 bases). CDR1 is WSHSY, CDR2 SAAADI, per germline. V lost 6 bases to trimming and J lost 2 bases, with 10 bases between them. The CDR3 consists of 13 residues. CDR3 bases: TGCGCCAGCAGCACCAGACAGAACTATGGCTACACCTTC. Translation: CASSTRQNYGYTF.

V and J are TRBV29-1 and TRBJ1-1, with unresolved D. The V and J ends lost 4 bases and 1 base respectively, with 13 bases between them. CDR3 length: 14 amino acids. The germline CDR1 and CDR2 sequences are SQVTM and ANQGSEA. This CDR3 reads CSVAVRGRNTEAFF. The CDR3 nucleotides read TGCAGCGTTGCGGTTCGTGGACGGAACACTGAAGCTTTCTTT.

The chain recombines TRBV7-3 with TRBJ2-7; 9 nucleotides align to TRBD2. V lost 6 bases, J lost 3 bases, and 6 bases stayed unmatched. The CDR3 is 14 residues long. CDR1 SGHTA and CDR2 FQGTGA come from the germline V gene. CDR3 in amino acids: CASRGREGLYEQYF. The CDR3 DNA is TGTGCCAGCAGGGGGCGGGAGGGCCTCTACGAGCAGTACTTC.

This chain's CDR3 is CSARERGRGYTF. The CDR3 bases are TGCAGTGCTAGAGAGAGGGGTCGGGGCTACACCTTC. The genes are TRBV20-1 and TRBJ1-2, with D perhaps TRBD1 (5 bases). Germline CDR1 DFQATT, CDR2 SNEGSKA (reference sequence). The CDR3 runs 12 residues. V shed 0 bases and J shed 8 bases, with 10 bases lying between them.

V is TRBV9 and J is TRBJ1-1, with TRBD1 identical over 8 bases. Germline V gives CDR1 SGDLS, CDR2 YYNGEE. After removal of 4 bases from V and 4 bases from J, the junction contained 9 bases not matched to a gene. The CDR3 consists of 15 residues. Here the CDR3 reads CASSPQGGGTTEAFF. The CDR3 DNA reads TGTGCCAGCAGCCCACAGGGGGGAGGGACCACTGAAGCTTTCTTT.

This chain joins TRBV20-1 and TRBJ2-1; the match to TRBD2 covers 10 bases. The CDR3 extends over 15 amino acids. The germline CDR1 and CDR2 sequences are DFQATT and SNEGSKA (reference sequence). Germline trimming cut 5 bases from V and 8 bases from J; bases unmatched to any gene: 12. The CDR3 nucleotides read TGCAGTGCTTCCCGTCTAGCGGGAGTTGAGGATGAGCAGTTCTTC. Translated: CSASRLAGVEDEQFF.

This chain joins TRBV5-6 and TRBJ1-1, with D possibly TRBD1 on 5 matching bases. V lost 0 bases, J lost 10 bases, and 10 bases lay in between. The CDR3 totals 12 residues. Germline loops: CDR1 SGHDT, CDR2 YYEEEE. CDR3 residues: CASSLAPQGAFF. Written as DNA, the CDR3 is TGTGCCAGCAGCTTGGCCCCGCAGGGAGCTTTCTTT.

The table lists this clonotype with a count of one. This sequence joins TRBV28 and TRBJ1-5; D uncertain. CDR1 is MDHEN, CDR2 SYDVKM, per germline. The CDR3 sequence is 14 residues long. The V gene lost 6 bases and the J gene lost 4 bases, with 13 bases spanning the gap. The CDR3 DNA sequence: TGTGCCAGCAGCCAATCGAGTCGAAATCAGCCCCAGCATTTT. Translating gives CASSQSSRNQPQHF.

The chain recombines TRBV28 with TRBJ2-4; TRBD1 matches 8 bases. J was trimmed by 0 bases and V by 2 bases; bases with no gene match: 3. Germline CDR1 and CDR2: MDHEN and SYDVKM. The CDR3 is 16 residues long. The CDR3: CASSLGGQVAKNIQYF. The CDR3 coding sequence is TGTGCCAGCAGTTTAGGGGGACAGGTAGCCAAAAACATTCAGTACTTC. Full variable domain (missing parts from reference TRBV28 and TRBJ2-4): DVKVTQSSRYLVKRTGEKVFLECVQDMDHENMFWYRQDPGLGLRLIYFSYDVKMKEKGDIPEGYSVSREKKERFSLILESASTNQTSMYLCASSLGGQVAKNIQYFGAGTRLSVL.

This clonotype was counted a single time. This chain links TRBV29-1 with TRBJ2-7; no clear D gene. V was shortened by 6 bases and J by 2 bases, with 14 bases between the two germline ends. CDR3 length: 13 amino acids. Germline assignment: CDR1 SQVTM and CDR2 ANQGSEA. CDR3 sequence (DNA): TGCAGCGTCGCCGGGTACCGAACCTACGAGCAGTACTTC. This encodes CSVAGYRTYEQYF.

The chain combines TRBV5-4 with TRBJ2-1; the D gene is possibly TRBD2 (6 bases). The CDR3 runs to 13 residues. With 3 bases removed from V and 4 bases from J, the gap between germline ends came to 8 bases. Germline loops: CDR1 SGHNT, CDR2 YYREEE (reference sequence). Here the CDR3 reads CASSSTSYNEQFF. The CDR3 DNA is TGTGCCAGCAGCTCGACTAGTTACAATGAGCAGTTCTTC.

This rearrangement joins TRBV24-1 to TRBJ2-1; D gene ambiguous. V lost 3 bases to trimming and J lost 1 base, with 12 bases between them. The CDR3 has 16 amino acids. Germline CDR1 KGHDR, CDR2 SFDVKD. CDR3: CATSDHTRGSYNEQFF. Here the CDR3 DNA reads TGTGCCACCAGTGATCACACTCGAGGATCCTACAATGAGCAGTTCTTC.

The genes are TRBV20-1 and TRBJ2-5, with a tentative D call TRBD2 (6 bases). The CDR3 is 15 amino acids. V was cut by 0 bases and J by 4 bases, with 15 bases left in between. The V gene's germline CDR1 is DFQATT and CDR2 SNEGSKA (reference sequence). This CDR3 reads CSARDPRTNPETQYF. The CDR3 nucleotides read TGCAGTGCTAGAGATCCCCGGACTAATCCAGAGACCCAGTACTTC.

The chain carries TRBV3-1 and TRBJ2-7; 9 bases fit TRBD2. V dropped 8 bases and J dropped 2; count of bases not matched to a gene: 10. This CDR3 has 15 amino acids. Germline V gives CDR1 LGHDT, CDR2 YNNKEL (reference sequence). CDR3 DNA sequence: TGTGCCAGCGGTATAGAGACTAGCGGCCCCTACGAGCAGTACTTC. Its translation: CASGIETSGPYEQYF.

This CDR3 is CASSSHVAGRRVNTGELFF. In DNA, the CDR3 is TGTGCCAGCAGTTCCCACGTGGCAGGGAGGAGGGTAAACACCGGGGAGCTGTTTTTT. The rearrangement uses TRBV27 and TRBJ2-2; TRBD2 might be the D (6 bases). Deletions cut 4 bases from V and 2 bases from J, with 23 bases between. This CDR3 is 19 amino acids long. CDR1 is MNHEY, CDR2 SMNVEV, per germline (reference sequence).

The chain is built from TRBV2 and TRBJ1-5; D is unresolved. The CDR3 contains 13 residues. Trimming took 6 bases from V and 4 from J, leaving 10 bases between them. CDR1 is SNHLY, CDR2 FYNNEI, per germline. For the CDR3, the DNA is TGTGCCAGCAGAGTCGTGGGGAATCAGCCCCAGCATTTT. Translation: CASRVVGNQPQHF.

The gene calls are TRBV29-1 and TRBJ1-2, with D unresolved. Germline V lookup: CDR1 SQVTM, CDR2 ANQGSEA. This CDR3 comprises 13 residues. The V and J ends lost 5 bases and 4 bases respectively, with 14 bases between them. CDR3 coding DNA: TGCAGCGTTAGTCGGGAACTCGGCTATGGCTACACCTTC. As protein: CSVSRELGYGYTF.

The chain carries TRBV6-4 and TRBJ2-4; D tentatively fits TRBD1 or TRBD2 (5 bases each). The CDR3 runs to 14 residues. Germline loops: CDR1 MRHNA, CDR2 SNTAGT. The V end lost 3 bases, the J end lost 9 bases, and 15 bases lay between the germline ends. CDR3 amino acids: CASSEGDPRSIQYF. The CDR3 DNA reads TGTGCCAGCAGTGAAGGGGACCCACGGAGCATTCAGTACTTC.

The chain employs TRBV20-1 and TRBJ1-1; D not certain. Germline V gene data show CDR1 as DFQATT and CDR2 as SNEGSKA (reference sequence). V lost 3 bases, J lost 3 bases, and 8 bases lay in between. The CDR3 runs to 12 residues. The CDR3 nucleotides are TGCAGTGCTAGTCGCCATTACACTGAAGCTTTCTTT. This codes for CSASRHYTEAFF.

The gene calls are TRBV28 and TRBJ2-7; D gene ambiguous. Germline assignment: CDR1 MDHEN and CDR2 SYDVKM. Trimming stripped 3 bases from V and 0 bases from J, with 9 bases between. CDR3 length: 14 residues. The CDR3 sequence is CASSFVGSSYEQYF. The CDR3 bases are TGTGCCAGCAGTTTCGTGGGGTCCTCCTACGAGCAGTACTTC.